One and the same sample provided the 14 T cell receptor beta chains below, sequenced in a study of blood T cell repertoires in COVID-19 (dated by TCRdb to the early 2020s). Library method: the immunoSEQ multiplex PCR assay. Imported from immuneACCESS, the table was reduced by TCRdb to in-frame sequences with V and J called. These copies leave out some clones; in studies compared against another copy, an unresolved V gene accounts for under half, and the cause of the remainder is not known. A total of about 110,000 clones appear in this sample, roughly 84% of them only once. Around 6.7% of the sample is taken by the ten largest. The sequenced sample was peripheral blood. The receptors stem from a woman aged 45-59 years with acute or convalescent COVID-19.

The chain links TRBV6-6 to TRBJ1-1; TRBD1 matches 8 bases. This CDR3 is built from 15 residues. CDR1 MNHNY and CDR2 SVGAGI come from the germline V gene (reference sequence). V lost 0 bases to trimming and J lost 5 bases; unmatched junction nucleotides: 5. As DNA, the CDR3 is TGTGCCAGCAGTTACTCGAGTCAGGGGGCTACTGAAGCTTTCTTT. Translating gives CASSYSSQGATEAFF.

The chain has TRBV7-2 and TRBJ2-3; 9 bases are shared with TRBD2. The CDR3 runs to 17 residues. The germline gives CDR1 SGHTA, CDR2 FQGNSA. With 1 base clipped from V and 6 bases from J, the junction kept 11 bases outside the gene matches. The CDR3 bases are TGTGCCAGCAGCTTAGATGGGAGCGGGGGGCCAAGGGATACGCAGTATTTT. Its protein is CASSLDGSGGPRDTQYF.

The chain has TRBV5-1 and TRBJ1-2, with a weak D call TRBD1 (6 bases). The germline V and J ends were trimmed by 2 bases and 0 bases, with 14 bases remaining between them. The CDR3 totals 16 residues. The germline V gene has CDR1 SGHRS and CDR2 YFSETQ. This CDR3 is CASSLNPGVSNYGYTF. For the CDR3, the DNA is TGCGCCAGCAGCTTAAATCCAGGGGTATCTAACTATGGCTACACCTTC.

This clone was counted only a few times. The V gene is TRBV5-1, the J gene TRBJ2-3; 7 nucleotides agree with TRBD2. The CDR3 extends over 20 amino acids. Losses at the gene ends were 2 bases for V and 2 bases for J; bases not matched to a gene: 20. CDR1 is SGHRS and CDR2 is YFSETQ in the germline V gene. The CDR3 protein is CASSLRPGGGLPPITDTQYF. As DNA, the CDR3 is TGCGCCAGCAGCTTAAGGCCTGGGGGGGGACTGCCCCCGATCACAGATACGCAGTATTTT.

This rearrangement joins TRBV5-1 to TRBJ2-3, with 7 bases lining up with TRBD1. V trimming: 4 bases; J trimming: 6 bases; junction bases outside the gene matches: 11. The CDR3 consists of 15 residues. CDR1 and CDR2 from the germline V gene are SGHRS and YFSETQ. The DNA for the CDR3 is TGCGCCAGCAGCCCGAACGGACAGGAGACGGATACGCAGTATTTT. Its protein is CASSPNGQETDTQYF.

The rearrangement joins TRBV7-8 to TRBJ2-6, with D possibly being TRBD1 (5 bases). The CDR3 runs to 18 residues. Looked up from germline, CDR1 is SGHVS and CDR2 is FQNEAQ. V was pared by 2 bases and J by 1 base, with 15 bases between. The CDR3 DNA reads as TGTGCCAGCAGCTTAAGGAAGGGGTCGGTATCTGGGGCCAACGTCCTGACTTTC. Translating it yields CASSLRKGSVSGANVLTF.

V and J are TRBV12-2 and TRBJ1-5. TRBV12-2 is a pseudogene segment. CDR3 length: 18 residues. This CDR3 is CASRLGTLFGSSNQPQHF. The CDR3 nucleotides read TGTGCAAGTCGCTTAGGCACTCTGTTCGGGAGTAGCAATCAGCCCCAGCATTTT.

This chain connects TRBV19 to TRBJ2-3; 14 nucleotides match TRBD2. Per the germline V gene, CDR1 is LNHDA and CDR2 is SQIVND (reference sequence). This CDR3 spans 18 amino acids. J lost 0 bases, V lost 6 bases, and 8 bases had no gene match. This CDR3 is CASSKRTSGGYSTDTQYF. CDR3 nucleotides: TGTGCCAGTAGCAAAAGGACTAGCGGGGGGTATAGCACAGATACGCAGTATTTT.

CDR3 residues: CASILFPNTGELFF. CDR3 sequence (DNA): TGCGCCAGCATCCTTTTCCCGAACACCGGGGAGCTGTTTTTT. The chain employs TRBV5-1 and TRBJ2-2, with D unresolved. The germline CDR1 and CDR2 sequences are SGHRS and YFSETQ. V was cut by 6 bases and J by 0 bases, with 9 bases left in between. The CDR3 length is 14 residues.

This clone was seen only a few times. The rearrangement joins TRBV6-5 to TRBJ1-1, with D uncertain. Per germline, CDR1 MNHEY and CDR2 SVGAGI. V shed 2 bases and J shed 6 bases, with 16 bases lying between them. This CDR3 has 15 amino acids. The CDR3 loop is CASSYRKQLLSEAFF. CDR3 bases: TGTGCCAGCAGTTACCGCAAACAGCTTCTATCTGAAGCTTTCTTT.

This chain links TRBV19 with TRBJ1-3, with D maybe TRBD1 (6 bases). The CDR3 has 15 amino acids. Per the germline V gene, CDR1 is LNHDA and CDR2 is SQIVND (reference sequence). Trimming took off 7 bases at V and 0 bases at J, with 13 bases between the two ends. The CDR3 sequence: CASNVQGSSGNTIYF. DNA of the CDR3: TGTGCCAGTAATGTCCAGGGGTCCTCTGGAAACACCATATATTTT.

This chain links TRBV4-1 with TRBJ1-2; D possibly corresponds to TRBD1 (5 bases). V was trimmed by 1 base and J by 5 bases, leaving 17 bases between them. The CDR3 spans 16 residues. Germline loops: CDR1 MGHRA, CDR2 YSYEKL. CDR3 DNA sequence: TGCGCCAGCAGCCAAGGCTCTAAGCAGGGAGGTTATGGCTACACCTTC. It encodes CASSQGSKQGGYGYTF.

This sequence joins TRBV10-3 and TRBJ1-2, with 7 bases aligning to TRBD1. The germline V gene has CDR1 ENHRY and CDR2 SYGVKD. The CDR3 spans 13 residues. Trimming took 7 bases from V and 3 from J; bases not matched to a gene: 5. CDR3 coding DNA: TGTGCCATCACCGGGACAGCCTACTATGGCTACACCTTC. It yields the protein CAITGTAYYGYTF.

The sample holds one count of this clone. V usage is TRBV10-3 and J usage is TRBJ2-7; the D gene is possibly TRBD2 (6 bases). CDR1 is ENHRY, CDR2 SYGVKD, per germline. Trimming left V 0 bases short and J 7 bases short, with 13 bases between. The CDR3 runs to 14 residues. In nucleotides, the CDR3 is TGTGCCATCAGTGAGTCGGCGGGGCGAACAGAGCAGTACTTC. The encoded protein is CAISESAGRTEQYF.